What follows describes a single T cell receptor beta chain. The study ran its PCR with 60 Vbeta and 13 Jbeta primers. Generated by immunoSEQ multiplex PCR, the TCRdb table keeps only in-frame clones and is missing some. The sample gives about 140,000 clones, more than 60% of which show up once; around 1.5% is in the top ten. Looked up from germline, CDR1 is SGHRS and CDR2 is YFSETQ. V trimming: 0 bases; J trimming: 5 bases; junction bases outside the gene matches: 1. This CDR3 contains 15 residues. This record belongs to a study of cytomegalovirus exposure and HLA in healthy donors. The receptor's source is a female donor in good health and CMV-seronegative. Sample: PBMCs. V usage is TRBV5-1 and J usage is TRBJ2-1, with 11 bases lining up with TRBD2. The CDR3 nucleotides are TGCGCCAGCAGCTTGGGACTAGCGGGACACAATGAGCAGTTCTTC. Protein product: CASSLGLAGHNEQFF.